The present T cell receptor (beta chain) was sequenced within a study of CD8 T cells in Susac syndrome. Peripheral blood CD8+ and CD4+ T cells were profiled by TCR beta sequencing. Trimming took 10 bases from V and 6 from J, leaving 16 bases between them. The CDR3 runs to 14 residues. This clonotype was detected only once. Roughly 0.45 to 1 ug RNA was reverse transcribed with random hexamers. One entry per CDR3 protein, called by TCRdb with MiXCR from the immunoSEQ multiplex PCR reads. Found here are about 190,000 distinct CDR3 sequences, 80% to 95% of them singletons; the top ten hold about 0.1%. The source is a human donor in good health. Material: CD4+ T cells from PBMCs. The chain uses TRBV12-3 or TRBV12-4 and TRBJ1-6; D call uncertain. The CDR3 reads CATSVGEINSPLHF. The CDR3 nucleotides are TGTGCCACCTCGGTCGGGGAGATTAATTCACCCCTCCACTTT.